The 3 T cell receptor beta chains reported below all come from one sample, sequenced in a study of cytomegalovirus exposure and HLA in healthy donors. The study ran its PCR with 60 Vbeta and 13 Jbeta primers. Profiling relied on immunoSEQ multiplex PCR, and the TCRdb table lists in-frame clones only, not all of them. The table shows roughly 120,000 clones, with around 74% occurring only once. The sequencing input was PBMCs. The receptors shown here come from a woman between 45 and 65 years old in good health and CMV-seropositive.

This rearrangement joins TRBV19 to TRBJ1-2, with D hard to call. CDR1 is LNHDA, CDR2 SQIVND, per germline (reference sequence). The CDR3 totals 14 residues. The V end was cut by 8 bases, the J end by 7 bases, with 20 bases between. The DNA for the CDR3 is TGTGCCAGTCGAAAGATTCCGCTAACTATTGGCTACACCTTC. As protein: CASRKIPLTIGYTF. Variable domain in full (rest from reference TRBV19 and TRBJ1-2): DGGITQSPKYLFRKEGQNVTLSCEQNLNHDAMYWYRQDPGQGLRLIYYSQIVNDFQKGDIAEGYSVSREKKESFPLTVTSAQKNPTAFYLCASRKIPLTIGYTFGSGTRLTVV.

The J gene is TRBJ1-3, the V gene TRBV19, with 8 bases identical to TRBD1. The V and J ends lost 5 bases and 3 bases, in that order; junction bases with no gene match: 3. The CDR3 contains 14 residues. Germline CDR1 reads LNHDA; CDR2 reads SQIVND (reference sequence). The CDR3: CASSDRGFGNTIYF. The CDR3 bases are TGTGCCAGTAGTGACAGGGGCTTTGGAAACACCATATATTTT.

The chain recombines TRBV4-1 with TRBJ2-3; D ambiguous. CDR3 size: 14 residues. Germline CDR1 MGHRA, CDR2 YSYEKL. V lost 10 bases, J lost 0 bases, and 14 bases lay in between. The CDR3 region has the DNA TGCGCCACTGCACCGTCCACTAGCACAGATACGCAGTATTTT. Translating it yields CATAPSTSTDTQYF.